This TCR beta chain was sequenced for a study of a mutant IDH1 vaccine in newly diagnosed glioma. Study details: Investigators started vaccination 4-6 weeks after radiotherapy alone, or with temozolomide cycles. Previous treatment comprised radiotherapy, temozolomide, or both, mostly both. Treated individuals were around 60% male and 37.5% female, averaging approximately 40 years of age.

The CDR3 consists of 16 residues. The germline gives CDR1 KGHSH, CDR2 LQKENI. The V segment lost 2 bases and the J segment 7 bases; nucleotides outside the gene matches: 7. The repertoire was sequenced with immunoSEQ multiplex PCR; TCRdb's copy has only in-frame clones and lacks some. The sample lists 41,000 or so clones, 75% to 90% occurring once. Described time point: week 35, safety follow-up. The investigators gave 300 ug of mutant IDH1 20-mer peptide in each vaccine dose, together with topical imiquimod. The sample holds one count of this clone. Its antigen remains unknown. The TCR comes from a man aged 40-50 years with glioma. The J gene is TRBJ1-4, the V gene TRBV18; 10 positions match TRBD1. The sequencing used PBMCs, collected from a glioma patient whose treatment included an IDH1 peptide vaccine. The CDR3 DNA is TGTGCCAGCTCACCAGGGACAGGGGTGGCGATTGAAAAACTGTTTTTT. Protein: CASSPGTGVAIEKLFF.